One sample yielded the 3 T cell receptor beta chains listed below, sequenced in a study of shared clonotypes between healthy human individuals. TCRdb's table, derived via immunoSEQ multiplex PCR, lists solely in-frame clones and lacks some. The sample includes roughly 2.5 million clones, around 90% seen only once; the top ten take 0.11% to 0.15%. The sequencing input was naive CD4+ T cells sorted from blood. Subset reported: CD45RA+ positively selected. The origin of the receptors is a man between 18 and 29 years old in good health.

Regarding this clone: The sample holds other DNA sequences that translate to the same CDR3. The gene calls are TRBV5-1 and TRBJ2-3, with D unresolved. Germline loops: CDR1 SGHRS, CDR2 YFSETQ. This CDR3 contains 11 residues. Trimming cost V 7 bases and J 2 bases, with 5 bases left between them. CDR3: CASSNTDTQYF. CDR3 coding DNA: TGCGCCAGCTCAAACACAGATACGCAGTATTTT.

The count of this clone is one. The V gene is TRBV27, the J gene TRBJ1-1; no clear D gene. Trimming removed 8 bases from V and 1 base from J, with 11 bases in between. Per germline, CDR1 MNHEY and CDR2 SMNVEV (reference sequence). The length of the CDR3 is 13 residues. The CDR3 here is CASYPGWNTEAFF. The CDR3 nucleotides read TGTGCCAGCTACCCAGGCTGGAACACTGAAGCTTTCTTT.

V and J are TRBV29-1 and TRBJ1-2; no definite D call. Germline V gene sequence: CDR1 SQVTM, CDR2 ANQGSEA. The V gene lost 4 bases and the J gene lost 3 bases, with 12 bases spanning the gap. The CDR3 extends over 13 amino acids. This chain's CDR3 is CSVAPGGYYGYTF. CDR3 DNA: TGCAGCGTTGCCCCAGGAGGTTACTATGGCTACACCTTC.